This T cell receptor (beta chain) was obtained from a study of STAT5B mutations in CD4+ large granular lymphocyte leukemia. Per the germline V gene, CDR1 is SGHTA and CDR2 is FQGNSA. V trimming: 1 base; J trimming: 8 bases; junction bases outside the gene matches: 7. This CDR3 is 15 amino acids long. Authors' processing steps: The detection floor for productive clonotype frequency was 2.59 x 10-5. This table comes from immunoSEQ multiplex PCR, and its TCRdb copy is limited to in-frame clones, with some not included. That table furnishes V, J and clone size, whereas the DNA furnished D and trimming. The profile covers tens of thousands of clones, with roughly 79% appearing a single time and 3.6% taken by the ten largest. General study points: 8/27 top patient clones versus 2/35 control clones were TRBV06-family.

Control samples were healthy donors' buffy coats. In its sample, this clone was seen a few times. Its specificity is not known. The rearrangement joins TRBV7-2 to TRBJ2-3; 9 bases line up with TRBD2. Sequences were obtained from CD4+ T cells from blood buffy coats. The TCR was taken from a human donor in good health. The CDR3 sequence is CASSLELAGSGTQYF. The CDR3 coding sequence is TGTGCCAGCAGCTTAGAACTAGCGGGCTCGGGTACGCAGTATTTT. Filled out from reference TRBV7-2 and TRBJ2-3, the complete variable domain reads GAGVSQSPSNKVTEKGKDVELRCDPISGHTALYWYRQSLGQGLEFLIYFQGNSAPDKSGLPSDRFSAERTGGSVSTLTIQRTQQEDSAVYLCASSLELAGSGTQYFGPGTRLTVL.